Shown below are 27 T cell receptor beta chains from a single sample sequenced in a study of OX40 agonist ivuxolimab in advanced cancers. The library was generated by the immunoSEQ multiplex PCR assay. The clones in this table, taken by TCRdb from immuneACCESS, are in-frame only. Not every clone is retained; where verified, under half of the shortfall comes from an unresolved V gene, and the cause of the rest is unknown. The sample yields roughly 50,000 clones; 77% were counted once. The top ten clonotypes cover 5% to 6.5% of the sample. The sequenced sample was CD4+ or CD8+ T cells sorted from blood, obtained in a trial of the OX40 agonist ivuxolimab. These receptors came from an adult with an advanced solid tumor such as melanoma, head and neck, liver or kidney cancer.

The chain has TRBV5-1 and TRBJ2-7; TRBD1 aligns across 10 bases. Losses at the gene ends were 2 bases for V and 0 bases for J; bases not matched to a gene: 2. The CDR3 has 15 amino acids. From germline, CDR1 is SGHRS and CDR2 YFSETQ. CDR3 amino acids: CASSLGTGVSYEQYF. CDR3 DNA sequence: TGCGCCAGCAGCTTAGGGACAGGGGTCTCCTACGAGCAGTACTTC.

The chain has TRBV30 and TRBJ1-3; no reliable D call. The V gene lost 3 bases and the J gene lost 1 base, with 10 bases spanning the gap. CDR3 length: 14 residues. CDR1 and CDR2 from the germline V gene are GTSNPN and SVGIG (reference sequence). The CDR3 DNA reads TGTGCCTGGAGGGATCTGCTATCTGGAAACACCATATATTTT. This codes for CAWRDLLSGNTIYF.

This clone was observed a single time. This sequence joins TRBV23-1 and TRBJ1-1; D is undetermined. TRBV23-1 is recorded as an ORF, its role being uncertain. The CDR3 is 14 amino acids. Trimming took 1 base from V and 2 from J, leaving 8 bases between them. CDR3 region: CASSQFSLNTEAFF. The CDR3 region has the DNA TGCGCCAGCAGTCAATTCTCCTTAAACACTGAAGCTTTCTTT.

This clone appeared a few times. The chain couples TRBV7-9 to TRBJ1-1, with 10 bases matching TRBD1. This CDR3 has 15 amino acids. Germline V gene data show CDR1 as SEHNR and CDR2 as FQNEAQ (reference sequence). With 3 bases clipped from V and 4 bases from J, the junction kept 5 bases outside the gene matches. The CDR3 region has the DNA TGTGCCAGCAGCTTCCGGGACAGGGGTGGCACTGAAGCTTTCTTT. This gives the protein CASSFRDRGGTEAFF.

This chain's CDR3 is CASSHSSGVSTDTQYF. The CDR3 DNA reads as TGTGCCAGCAGCCACAGTAGCGGGGTTAGCACAGATACGCAGTATTTT. J is TRBJ2-3 and V is TRBV11-2; 8 nucleotides match TRBD2. This CDR3 spans 16 amino acids. Germline V gene data show CDR1 as SGHAT and CDR2 as FQNNGV. With V trimmed by 5 bases and J by 0 bases, 7 bases remained unmatched.

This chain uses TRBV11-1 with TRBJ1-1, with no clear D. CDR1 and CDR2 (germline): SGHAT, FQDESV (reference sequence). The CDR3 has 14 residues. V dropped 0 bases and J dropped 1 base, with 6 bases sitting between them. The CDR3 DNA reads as TGTGCCAGCAGCTTAGCGCGTACGAACACTGAAGCTTTCTTT. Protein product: CASSLARTNTEAFF.

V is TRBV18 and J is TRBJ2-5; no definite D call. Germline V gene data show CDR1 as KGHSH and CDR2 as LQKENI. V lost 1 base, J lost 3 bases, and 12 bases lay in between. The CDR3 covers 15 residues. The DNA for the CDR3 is TGTGCCAGCTCACCACTTGGTCTAACGGAAGAGACCCAGTACTTC. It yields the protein CASSPLGLTEETQYF.

Here the CDR3 DNA reads TGTGCCAGTAGTGCGGGGGTTGCGGGAAATACGCAGTATTTT. Amino acid sequence: CASSAGVAGNTQYF. The rearrangement joins TRBV19 to TRBJ2-3; 7 positions agree with TRBD2. This CDR3 region has 14 residues. Unmatched junction bases numbered 9, after V lost 5 bases and J lost 7 bases. Looked up from germline, CDR1 is LNHDA and CDR2 is SQIVND (reference sequence).

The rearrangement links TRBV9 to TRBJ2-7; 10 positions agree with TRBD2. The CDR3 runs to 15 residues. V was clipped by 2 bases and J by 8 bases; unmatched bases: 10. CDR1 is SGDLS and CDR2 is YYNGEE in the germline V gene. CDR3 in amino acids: CASSVDWLAGVKQYF. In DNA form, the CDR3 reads TGTGCCAGCAGCGTCGATTGGCTAGCGGGAGTCAAGCAGTACTTC. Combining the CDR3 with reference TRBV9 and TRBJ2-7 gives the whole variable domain DSGVTQTPKHLITATGQRVTLRCSPRSGDLSVYWYQQSLDQGLQFLIQYYNGEERAKGNILERFSAQQFPDLHSELNLSSLELGDSALYFCASSVDWLAGVKQYFGPGTRLTVT.

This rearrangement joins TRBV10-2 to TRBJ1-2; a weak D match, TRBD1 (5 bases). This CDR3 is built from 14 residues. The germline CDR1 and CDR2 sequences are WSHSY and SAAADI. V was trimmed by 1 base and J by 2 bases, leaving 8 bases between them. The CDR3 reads CASSELGPNYGYTF. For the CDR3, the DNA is TGCGCCAGCAGTGAGTTGGGACCGAACTATGGCTACACCTTC.

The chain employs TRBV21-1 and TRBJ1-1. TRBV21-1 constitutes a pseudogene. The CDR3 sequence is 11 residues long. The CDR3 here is CASIEDTEAFF. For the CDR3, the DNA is TGTGCCAGCATCGAGGACACTGAAGCTTTCTTT.

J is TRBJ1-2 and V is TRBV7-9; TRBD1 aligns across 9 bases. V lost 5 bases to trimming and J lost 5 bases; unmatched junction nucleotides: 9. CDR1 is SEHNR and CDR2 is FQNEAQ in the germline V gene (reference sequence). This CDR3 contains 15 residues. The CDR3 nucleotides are TGTGCCAGCAGCAACCCGGGACAGGGTTTTTATGGCTACACCTTC. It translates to CASSNPGQGFYGYTF.

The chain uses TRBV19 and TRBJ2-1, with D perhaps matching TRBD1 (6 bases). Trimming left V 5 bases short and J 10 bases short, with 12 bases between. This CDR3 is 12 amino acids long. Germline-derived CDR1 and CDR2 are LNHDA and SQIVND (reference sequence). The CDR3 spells CASSSDSNEQFF. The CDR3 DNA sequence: TGTGCCAGTAGTTCGGACAGCAACGAGCAGTTCTTC. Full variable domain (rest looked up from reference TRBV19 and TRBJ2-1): DGGITQSPKYLFRKEGQNVTLSCEQNLNHDAMYWYRQDPGQGLRLIYYSQIVNDFQKGDIAEGYSVSREKKESFPLTVTSAQKNPTAFYLCASSSDSNEQFFGPGTRLTVL.

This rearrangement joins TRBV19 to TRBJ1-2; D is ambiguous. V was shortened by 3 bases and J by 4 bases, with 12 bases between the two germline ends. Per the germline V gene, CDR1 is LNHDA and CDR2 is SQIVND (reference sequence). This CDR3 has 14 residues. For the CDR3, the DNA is TGTGCCAGTAGTATCCCGGAAACCCCCTATGGCTACACCTTC. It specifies CASSIPETPYGYTF.

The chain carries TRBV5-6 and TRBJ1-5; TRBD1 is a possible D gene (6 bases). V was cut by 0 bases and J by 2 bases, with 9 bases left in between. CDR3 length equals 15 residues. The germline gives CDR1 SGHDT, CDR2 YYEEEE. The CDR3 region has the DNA TGTGCCAGCAGCTTGGGGGGGGCACGCAATCAGCCCCAGCATTTT. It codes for CASSLGGARNQPQHF.

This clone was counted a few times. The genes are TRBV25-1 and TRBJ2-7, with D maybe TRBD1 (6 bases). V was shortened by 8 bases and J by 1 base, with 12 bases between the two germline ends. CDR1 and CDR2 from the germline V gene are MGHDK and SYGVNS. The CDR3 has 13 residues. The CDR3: CASHSDSSYEQYF. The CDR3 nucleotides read TGTGCCAGCCACTCGGACAGTTCCTACGAGCAGTACTTC.

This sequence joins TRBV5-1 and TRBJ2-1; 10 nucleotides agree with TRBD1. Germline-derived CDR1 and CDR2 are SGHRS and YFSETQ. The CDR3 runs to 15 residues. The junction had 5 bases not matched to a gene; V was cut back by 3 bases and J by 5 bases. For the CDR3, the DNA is TGCGCCAGCAGCTGGGAGGGACAGGGGAACAATGAGCAGTTCTTC. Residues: CASSWEGQGNNEQFF.

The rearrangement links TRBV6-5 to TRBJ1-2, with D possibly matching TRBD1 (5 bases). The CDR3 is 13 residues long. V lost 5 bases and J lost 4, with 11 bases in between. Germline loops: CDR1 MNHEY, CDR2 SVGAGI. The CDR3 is CASSPGGLYGYTF. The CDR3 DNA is TGTGCCAGCAGTCCCGGGGGTCTCTATGGCTACACCTTC.

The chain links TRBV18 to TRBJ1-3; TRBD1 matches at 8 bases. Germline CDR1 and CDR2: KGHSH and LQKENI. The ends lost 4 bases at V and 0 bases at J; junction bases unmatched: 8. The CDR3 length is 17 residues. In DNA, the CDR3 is TGTGCCAGCTCACAGACGGTTGGACAGGGCTCTGGAAACACCATATATTTT. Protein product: CASSQTVGQGSGNTIYF.

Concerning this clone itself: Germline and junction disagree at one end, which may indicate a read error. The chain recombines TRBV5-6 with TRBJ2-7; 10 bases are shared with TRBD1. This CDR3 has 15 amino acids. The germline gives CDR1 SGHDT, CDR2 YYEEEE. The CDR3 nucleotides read TGTGCCAGCAACTTGTGGGGGACAGGGGCCTACGAGCAGTACTTC. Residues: CASNLWGTGAYEQYF.

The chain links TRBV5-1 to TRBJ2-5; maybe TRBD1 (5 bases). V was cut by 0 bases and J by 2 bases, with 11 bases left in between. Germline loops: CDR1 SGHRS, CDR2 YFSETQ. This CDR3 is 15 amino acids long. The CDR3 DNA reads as TGCGCCAGCAGCTTGGGGCAGGGCCTACAAGAGACCCAGTACTTC. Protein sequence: CASSLGQGLQETQYF.

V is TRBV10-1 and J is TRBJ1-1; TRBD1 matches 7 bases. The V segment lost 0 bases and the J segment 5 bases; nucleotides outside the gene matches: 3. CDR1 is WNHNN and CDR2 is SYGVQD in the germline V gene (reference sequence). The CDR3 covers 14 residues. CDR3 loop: CASSESPGGTEAFF. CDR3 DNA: TGCGCCAGCAGTGAGTCTCCAGGGGGGACTGAAGCTTTCTTT.

CDR3 sequence reads: CASSPGRGITEAFF. CDR3 nucleotide sequence: TGTGCCAGCTCACCCGGGAGAGGGATAACTGAAGCTTTCTTT. The chain uses TRBV18 and TRBJ1-1; D is uncertain. CDR1 is KGHSH and CDR2 is LQKENI in the germline V gene. CDR3 length: 14 amino acids. V was shortened by 3 bases and J by 5 bases, with 13 bases between the two germline ends.

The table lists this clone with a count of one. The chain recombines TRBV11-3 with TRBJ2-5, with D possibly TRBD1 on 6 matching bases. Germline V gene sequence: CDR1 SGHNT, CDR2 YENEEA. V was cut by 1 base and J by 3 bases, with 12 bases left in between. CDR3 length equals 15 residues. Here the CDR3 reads CASSLGQGTEETQYF. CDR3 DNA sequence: TGTGCCAGCAGCTTAGGGCAGGGGACGGAAGAGACCCAGTACTTC.

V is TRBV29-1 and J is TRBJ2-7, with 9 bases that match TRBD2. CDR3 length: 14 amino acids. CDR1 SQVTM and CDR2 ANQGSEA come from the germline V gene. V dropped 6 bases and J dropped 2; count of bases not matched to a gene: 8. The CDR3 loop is CSVTAGGRTYEQYF. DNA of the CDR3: TGCAGCGTAACGGCGGGGGGGAGAACCTACGAGCAGTACTTC.

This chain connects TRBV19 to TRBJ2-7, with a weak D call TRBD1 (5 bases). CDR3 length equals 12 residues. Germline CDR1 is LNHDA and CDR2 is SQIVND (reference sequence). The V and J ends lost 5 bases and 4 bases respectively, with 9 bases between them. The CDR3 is CASSGRDYEQYF. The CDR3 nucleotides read TGTGCCAGTAGTGGCAGGGATTACGAGCAGTACTTC.

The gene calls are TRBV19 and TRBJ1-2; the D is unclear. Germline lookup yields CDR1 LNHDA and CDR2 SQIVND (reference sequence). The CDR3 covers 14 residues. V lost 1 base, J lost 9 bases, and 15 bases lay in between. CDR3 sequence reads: CASSIARREKRYTF. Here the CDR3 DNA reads TGTGCCAGTAGTATAGCGCGTCGGGAGAAACGCTACACCTTC.